The rows below give T cell receptor beta chains drawn from one sample of a study of early T cells in non-severe SARS-CoV-2 infection. TCRdb used MiXCR to reprocess the 5' RACE reads, holding one entry per CDR3 protein. The sample carries under 35,000 distinct CDR3 sequences, roughly 5.4% recorded once. Sequencing input: whole blood. All receptors come from an adult who was a healthcare worker with PCR-confirmed SARS-CoV-2 infection or an uninfected control (not recorded which). The CDR3 runs from the conserved cysteine through the conserved F or W. The D gene is left open where the match is weak. Size is stated for part of the rows, as once, few or many counts, or as a class when the clone is expanded.

j_call v_call clone_size d_call cdr3_aa cdr3_nt
TRBJ1-2 TRBV11-3 . . CASSLMWGDRYTF TGTGCCAGCAGCTTAATGTGGGGGGATCGCTACACCTTC
TRBJ2-1 TRBV6-6 few . CASSPRLGEQFF TGTGCCAGCAGTCCCCGACTTGGTGAGCAGTTCTTC
TRBJ2-5 TRBV6-2/TRBV6-3 few . CASTPGQRRETQYF TGTGCCAGCACCCCTGGACAGAGAAGAGAGACCCAGTACTTC
TRBJ1-6 TRBV10-3 many TRBD1 CATTDRGESPLHF TGTGCCACCACGGACAGGGGGGAATCACCCCTCCACTTT
TRBJ2-3 TRBV12-3/TRBV12-4 . . CASSWNGRTDTQYF TGTGCCAGCAGTTGGAACGGACGCACAGATACGCAGTATTTT
TRBJ2-3 TRBV24-1 few . CATSDLIEITQYF TGTGCCACCAGTGATTTGATAGAGATTACGCAGTATTTT
TRBJ2-3 TRBV12-3/TRBV12-4 many . CASRESLVPGTDTQYF TGTGCCAGCAGGGAGTCTTTGGTCCCCGGCACAGATACGCAGTATTTT
TRBJ1-1 TRBV5-1 many TRBD1 CASRYDRDNTEAFF TGCGCCAGCAGATACGACAGGGACAACACTGAAGCTTTCTTT
TRBJ2-3 TRBV10-3 many TRBD2 CAISDGTRPSTDTQYF TGTGCCATCAGTGATGGGACTAGGCCTAGCACAGATACGCAGTATTTT
TRBJ2-5 TRBV6-5 . . CASSYPRAPETQYF TGTGCCAGCAGTTACCCCCGGGCCCCGGAGACCCAGTACTTC
TRBJ2-7 TRBV28 many . CASSLAPSYEQYF TGTGCCAGCAGTTTAGCCCCCTCCTACGAGCAGTACTTC
TRBJ2-4 TRBV29-1 many . CSVERRGTNIQYF TGCAGCGTTGAAAGAAGGGGGACAAACATTCAGTACTTC
TRBJ2-5 TRBV7-3 many TRBD2 CASSLNGLAEETQYF TGTGCCAGCAGCTTAAACGGACTAGCGGAGGAGACCCAGTACTTC
TRBJ2-7 TRBV28 . . CAALRDVNEQYF TGTGCCGCCCTGAGGGATGTGAACGAGCAGTACTTC